The next 23 T cell receptor beta chains were all read from a single sample in a study of blood T cell repertoires in COVID-19. The assay was immunoSEQ multiplex PCR, and TCRdb's table has in-frame clones only and misses some. This table holds 150,000 to 200,000 clones, 79% found once. Sequencing used peripheral blood. The receptors were sampled from a man between 60 and 70 years old with active or convalescent COVID-19.

The genes are TRBV28 and TRBJ2-3, with 7 nucleotides matching TRBD2. This CDR3 contains 14 residues. Germline values: CDR1 MDHEN, CDR2 SYDVKM. V was pared by 7 bases and J by 3 bases, with 7 bases of the junction left unmatched. The CDR3 spells CASTSGGVTDTQYF. CDR3 nucleotide sequence: TGTGCCAGCACCTCTGGGGGGGTTACAGATACGCAGTATTTT.

The V call is TRBV21-1, the J call TRBJ1-5; TRBD1 is the table's D call, not checked against the DNA. TRBV21-1 is given as a pseudogene. The CDR3 covers 18 residues. CDR3 DNA: TGTGCCAGCAGCAGCCTGGACAGGGACGGCCCGGCGGATCAGCCCCAGCATTTT. Its translation is CASSSLDRDGPADQPQHF.

There are a few counts of this clone. This chain connects TRBV10-1 to TRBJ2-7; TRBD2 aligns across 14 bases. This CDR3 spans 16 amino acids. The junction had 4 bases not matched to a gene; V was cut back by 3 bases and J by 3 bases. The germline V gene encodes CDR1 WNHNN and CDR2 SYGVQD (reference sequence). CDR3 sequence: CASSDKGTSGSYEQYF. In DNA, the CDR3 is TGCGCCAGCAGTGATAAGGGGACTAGCGGGAGCTACGAGCAGTACTTC.

A single count supports this clone. This chain uses TRBV6-2 or TRBV6-3 with TRBJ1-5, with 8 bases lining up with TRBD1. Losses at the gene ends were 2 bases for V and 3 bases for J; bases not matched to a gene: 9. Germline CDR1 and CDR2: MNHEY and SVGEGT. The CDR3 spans 17 residues. CDR3 protein: CASSYPGQGITNQPQHF. In DNA, the CDR3 is TGTGCCAGCAGTTACCCCGGACAGGGTATAACCAATCAGCCCCAGCATTTT.

The J gene is TRBJ2-7, the V gene TRBV14; a weak D match, TRBD1 (6 bases). V was trimmed by 3 bases and J by 4 bases, leaving 10 bases between them. The CDR3 has 13 amino acids. Per germline, CDR1 SGHDN and CDR2 FVKESK. CDR3 loop: CASSHWGQYEQYF. The CDR3 nucleotides are TGTGCCAGCAGCCATTGGGGGCAATACGAGCAGTACTTC.

The chain uses TRBV5-1 and TRBJ2-1; D gene uncertain. The V gene lost 0 bases and the J gene lost 3 bases, with 10 bases spanning the gap. CDR1 is SGHRS, CDR2 YFSETQ, per germline. The CDR3 totals 15 residues. CDR3 sequence: CASSLESADYNEQFF. The CDR3, as DNA: TGCGCCAGCAGCTTGGAGTCCGCGGACTACAATGAGCAGTTCTTC.

In this sample, this clone turned up once. The V call is TRBV5-6, the J call TRBJ2-7; 10 nucleotides match TRBD1. CDR1 and CDR2 (germline): SGHDT, YYEEEE. With V trimmed by 3 bases and J by 2 bases, 2 bases remained unmatched. This CDR3 region has 14 residues. The CDR3 DNA follows: TGTGCCAGCAGCTGGGACAGGGGAGCCTACGAGCAGTACTTC. Protein: CASSWDRGAYEQYF. Drawing the rest from reference TRBV5-6 and TRBJ2-7, the complete variable domain is DAGVTQSPTHLIKTRGQQVTLRCSPKSGHDTVSWYQQALGQGPQFIFQYYEEEERQRGNFPDRFSGHQFPNYSSELNVNALLLGDSALYLCASSWDRGAYEQYFGPGTRLTVT.

The rearrangement links TRBV29-1 to TRBJ2-1, with 12 bases that match TRBD2. CDR1 and CDR2 from the germline V gene are SQVTM and ANQGSEA. The CDR3 totals 14 residues. J lost 4 bases, V lost 7 bases, and 5 bases had no gene match. The CDR3 DNA sequence: TGCAGCGCCTGGGGGACTAGCGGGTACAATGAGCAGTTCTTC. It translates to CSAWGTSGYNEQFF.

This clone was recorded a few times. This chain connects TRBV18 to TRBJ2-5, with 10 bases lining up with TRBD1. The CDR3 spans 16 residues. V lost 3 bases to trimming and J lost 1 base; unmatched junction nucleotides: 5. CDR1 is KGHSH and CDR2 is LQKENI in the germline V gene. The CDR3 loop reads CASSPGTGVGQETQYF. In DNA, the CDR3 is TGTGCCAGCTCACCTGGGACAGGGGTTGGCCAAGAGACCCAGTACTTC. Full variable domain (rest looked up from reference TRBV18 and TRBJ2-5): NAGVMQNPRHLVRRRGQEARLRCSPMKGHSHVYWYRQLPEEGLKFMVYLQKENIIDESGMPKERFSAEFPKEGPSILRIQQVVRGDSAAYFCASSPGTGVGQETQYFGPGTRLLVL.

This clone came up a few times. This rearrangement joins TRBV20-1 to TRBJ1-2; D not resolved. With 4 bases removed from V and 6 bases from J, the gap between germline ends came to 9 bases. CDR3 size: 11 residues. Per germline, CDR1 DFQATT and CDR2 SNEGSKA (reference sequence). CDR3 sequence reads: CSAISTNGYTF. In DNA, the CDR3 is TGCAGTGCTATATCAACAAATGGCTACACCTTC.

This chain joins TRBV12-3 or TRBV12-4 and TRBJ1-2, with 8 bases that match TRBD1. The trim removed 8 bases at V and 8 bases at J, leaving 10 bases unmatched. The CDR3 contains 13 residues. CDR3: CASAVDGQGGYTF. The CDR3 DNA reads TGTGCCAGCGCGGTGGATGGACAGGGAGGCTACACCTTC.

The chain links TRBV24-1 to TRBJ2-1; a possible D gene is TRBD2 (5 bases). The ends were cut back, 3 bases at V and 8 bases at J, with 16 bases in the middle. Germline-derived CDR1 and CDR2 are KGHDR and SFDVKD. The CDR3 covers 15 residues. This chain's CDR3 is CATSDPAASNYEQFF. The CDR3 DNA is TGTGCCACCAGTGATCCCGCGGCTAGCAACTATGAGCAGTTCTTC.

The chain employs TRBV19 and TRBJ2-1, with 14 bases aligning to TRBD2. J was trimmed by 1 base and V by 8 bases; bases with no gene match: 4. CDR1 is LNHDA, CDR2 SQIVND, per germline (reference sequence). This CDR3 comprises 16 residues. This CDR3 is CASRGTSGRSYNEQFF. The CDR3 DNA is TGTGCCAGTCGGGGGACTAGCGGGAGATCCTACAATGAGCAGTTCTTC.

This clone was recorded once. This chain connects TRBV19 to TRBJ2-2; D is perhaps TRBD2 (7 bases). This CDR3 is built from 14 residues. CDR1 is LNHDA and CDR2 is SQIVND in the germline V gene (reference sequence). Trimming pared 6 bases from V and 7 bases from J, leaving 15 bases between. This CDR3 is CASRGGEWSGELFF. In DNA form, the CDR3 reads TGTGCCAGTAGAGGGGGGGAGTGGAGCGGGGAGCTGTTTTTT.

The rearrangement joins TRBV5-4 to TRBJ1-2; D unclear. This CDR3 has 14 amino acids. The V and J ends lost 0 bases and 3 bases respectively, with 9 bases between them. In germline, CDR1 is SGHNT, CDR2 YYREEE (reference sequence). As DNA, the CDR3 is TGTGCCAGCAGCTTGGGAGGCGGAGACTATGGCTACACCTTC. This codes for CASSLGGGDYGYTF.

The V and J genes are TRBV29-1 and TRBJ2-1; 13 bases are a match to TRBD2. Trimming at V came to 5 bases and at J to 6 bases, leaving 4 bases not matched to a gene. This CDR3 is built from 14 residues. The germline V gene encodes CDR1 SQVTM and CDR2 ANQGSEA. Written as DNA, the CDR3 is TGCAGCGTTAAGGGACTAGCGGGAAGCAATGAGCAGTTCTTC. It yields the protein CSVKGLAGSNEQFF.

CDR3 residues: CASSFRDRAIGNEKLFF. The CDR3 nucleotides read TGCGCCAGCAGCTTCCGGGACAGGGCGATTGGTAATGAAAAACTGTTTTTT. V usage is TRBV5-1 and J usage is TRBJ1-4, with TRBD1 matching over 9 bases. The CDR3 covers 17 residues. Trimming removed 2 bases from V and 4 bases from J; junction bases left unmatched: 9. CDR1 is SGHRS, CDR2 YFSETQ, per germline.

This chain connects TRBV5-4 to TRBJ2-3; possible D gene TRBD2, 6 bases. Germline values: CDR1 SGHNT, CDR2 YYREEE (reference sequence). V was cut by 4 bases and J by 6 bases, with 9 bases left in between. The CDR3 runs to 12 residues. The DNA of the CDR3 is TGTGCCAGCAGCGCCCGGGGGGATACGCAGTATTTT. Amino acids: CASSARGDTQYF.

The chain links TRBV4-2 to TRBJ2-3; 9 nucleotides line up with TRBD2. V was pared by 3 bases and J by 0 bases, with 4 bases of the junction left unmatched. The V gene's germline CDR1 is LGHNA and CDR2 YNFKEQ. This CDR3 has 16 residues. Here the CDR3 reads CASSQTSGSSTDTQYF. CDR3 sequence (DNA): TGTGCCAGCAGCCAGACTAGCGGAAGTAGCACAGATACGCAGTATTTT.

The V gene is TRBV5-1, the J gene TRBJ2-3, with 8 bases fitting TRBD1. Germline V gives CDR1 SGHRS, CDR2 YFSETQ. V lost 2 bases to trimming and J lost 4 bases; unmatched junction nucleotides: 18. The CDR3 is 19 residues long. Written as DNA, the CDR3 is TGCGCCAGCAGCTTATTGACGAGACAGGGGCATAGAGGGGCAGATACGCAGTATTTT. Amino acids: CASSLLTRQGHRGADTQYF.

Turning to this clone: Germline is not matched at one junction end, which may reflect a read error. The chain is built from TRBV6-5 and TRBJ1-2, with D possibly matching TRBD1 (5 bases). The CDR3 is 14 residues long. Germline CDR1 is MNHEY and CDR2 is SVGAGI. Written as DNA, the CDR3 is TGTGCCAGCAGTCTGGGGGGGTCTGACTATGGCCACACCTTC. Translated, it gives CASSLGGSDYGHTF.

J is TRBJ1-3 and V is TRBV20-1; 8 nucleotides match TRBD1. The CDR3 contains 15 residues. Germline CDR1 reads DFQATT; CDR2 reads SNEGSKA (reference sequence). The junction had 4 bases not matched to a gene; V was cut back by 3 bases and J by 0 bases. CDR3 nucleotides: TGCAGTGCTAGTAGGACAGGGTTCTCTGGAAACACCATATATTTT. It encodes CSASRTGFSGNTIYF.

The CDR3 protein is CATSDSPNRGADTQYF. CDR3 sequence (DNA): TGTGCCACCAGTGATTCCCCCAACAGGGGGGCAGATACGCAGTATTTT. This chain uses TRBV24-1 with TRBJ2-3; 8 bases map to TRBD1. Trimming at V came to 2 bases and at J to 4 bases, leaving 7 bases not matched to a gene. Germline assignment: CDR1 KGHDR and CDR2 SFDVKD. The CDR3 has 16 residues.